A selection of T cell receptor beta chains follows, all from one sample in a study of patients and donors after allogeneic stem cell transplantation. TCRdb re-derived calls from the RT-PCR reads in MiXCR, one entry per CDR3 protein. Altogether about 960,000 distinct CDR3 sequences are present, roughly 18% being singletons, with the ten largest covering 5% to 7.5%. Sequences were obtained from blood, either unsorted or a sorted T cell fraction (not recorded which). These receptor sequences come from a human donor who was either an allogeneic HSCT recipient or a stem cell or donor lymphocyte infusion donor (not recorded which). It is not recorded whose cells these are; they may come from a transplant donor. The CDR3 runs from the conserved cysteine through the conserved F or W. A D gene is named only where the DNA matches it firmly. Size values are once, few and many counts, or a class for expanded clones, and some rows have none.

V gene: TRBV15
clone size: .
J gene: TRBJ2-7
D gene: .
CDR3 protein: CATSRDLAGATRGYEQYF
CDR3 DNA: TGTGCCACCAGCAGAGATTTGGCGGGGGCCACCAGAGGGTACGAGCAGTACTTC

V gene: TRBV6-2/TRBV6-3
clone size: .
J gene: TRBJ2-2
D gene: .
CDR3 protein: CASTFGGHGELFF
CDR3 DNA: TGTGCCAGCACTTTCGGGGGCCACGGGGAGCTGTTTTTT

V gene: TRBV20-1
clone size: .
J gene: TRBJ1-6
D gene: .
CDR3 protein: CSAASPRQPNSPLHF
CDR3 DNA: TGCAGTGCTGCCTCACCTAGACAGCCTAATTCACCCCTCCACTTT

V gene: TRBV12-3/TRBV12-4
clone size: .
J gene: TRBJ1-6
D gene: .
CDR3 protein: CASSRWEGEPLHF
CDR3 DNA: TGTGCCAGCAGCCGGTGGGAGGGGGAACCCCTCCACTTT

V gene: TRBV9
clone size: .
J gene: TRBJ2-1
D gene: TRBD2
CDR3 protein: CASSVETSGEQFF
CDR3 DNA: TGTGCCAGCAGCGTAGAGACTAGCGGAGAGCAGTTCTTC

V gene: TRBV30
clone size: .
J gene: TRBJ1-5
D gene: TRBD1
CDR3 protein: CAWSIRGRQPQHF
CDR3 DNA: TGTGCCTGGAGCATCAGGGGGCGGCAGCCCCAGCATTTT

V gene: TRBV20-1
clone size: few
J gene: TRBJ2-7
D gene: .
CDR3 protein: CSAISLEISYEQYF
CDR3 DNA: TGCAGTGCTATCTCGTTAGAGATTTCCTACGAGCAGTACTTC

V gene: TRBV4-1
clone size: few
J gene: TRBJ1-1
D gene: TRBD1
CDR3 protein: CASSPLQGGSEAFF
CDR3 DNA: TGCGCCAGCAGCCCATTACAGGGGGGGTCTGAAGCTTTCTTT

V gene: TRBV5-1
clone size: few
J gene: TRBJ2-3
D gene: .
CDR3 protein: CASSLVKKGFSTDTQYF
CDR3 DNA: TGCGCCAGCAGCTTGGTCAAGAAGGGATTCAGCACAGATACGCAGTATTTT

V gene: TRBV5-1
clone size: .
J gene: TRBJ1-2
D gene: .
CDR3 protein: CASSPAGLGNEGYGYTF
CDR3 DNA: TGCGCCAGCAGCCCGGCCGGGTTAGGGAACGAAGGCTATGGCTACACCTTC

V gene: TRBV29-1
clone size: .
J gene: TRBJ2-5
D gene: TRBD1
CDR3 protein: CSVGRTGIWETQYF
CDR3 DNA: TGCAGCGTTGGTAGGACAGGGATTTGGGAGACCCAGTACTTC

V gene: TRBV12-5
clone size: .
J gene: TRBJ2-1
D gene: .
CDR3 protein: CASGLWGDEQFF
CDR3 DNA: TGTGCTAGTGGTTTGTGGGGGGATGAGCAGTTCTTC

V gene: TRBV12-3/TRBV12-4
clone size: few
J gene: TRBJ1-2
D gene: .
CDR3 protein: CASTPQTGYGYTF
CDR3 DNA: TGTGCCAGCACCCCCCAGACGGGATATGGCTACACCTTC

V gene: TRBV4-1
clone size: few
J gene: TRBJ2-1
D gene: TRBD2
CDR3 protein: CASSQDVAGDHNEQFF
CDR3 DNA: TGCGCCAGCAGCCAAGATGTAGCGGGGGACCACAATGAGCAGTTCTTC

V gene: TRBV6-1
clone size: .
J gene: TRBJ1-3
D gene: .
CDR3 protein: CASSPSGRGIGNTIYF
CDR3 DNA: TGTGCCAGCAGTCCCTCGGGCCGAGGAATAGGAAACACCATATATTTT

V gene: TRBV4-1
clone size: .
J gene: TRBJ2-4
D gene: TRBD2
CDR3 protein: CASSQLAGGRVAKNIQYF
CDR3 DNA: TGCGCCAGCAGCCAACTAGCGGGGGGCCGAGTAGCCAAAAACATTCAGTACTTC

V gene: TRBV5-1
clone size: many
J gene: TRBJ1-2
D gene: .
CDR3 protein: CASSLDGSYGYTF
CDR3 DNA: TGCGCCAGCAGCTTGGATGGTAGTTATGGCTACACCTTC

V gene: TRBV7-9
clone size: few
J gene: TRBJ2-1
D gene: .
CDR3 protein: CASSTHRLDPEQFF
CDR3 DNA: TGTGCCAGCAGCACCCACCGACTAGACCCTGAGCAGTTCTTC

V gene: TRBV20-1
clone size: few
J gene: TRBJ1-3
D gene: .
CDR3 protein: CSARSGPGNTIYF
CDR3 DNA: TGCAGTGCTAGGTCCGGGCCTGGAAACACCATATATTTT

V gene: TRBV11-2
clone size: .
J gene: TRBJ1-2
D gene: .
CDR3 protein: CASSLSILQPRGYTF
CDR3 DNA: TGTGCCAGCAGCTTAAGCATCCTGCAGCCCCGCGGCTACACCTTC

V gene: TRBV7-2
clone size: few
J gene: TRBJ2-1
D gene: TRBD2
CDR3 protein: CASSLTAGTKAFF
CDR3 DNA: TGTGCCAGCAGCTTAACTGCCGGGACTAAAGCGTTCTTC

V gene: TRBV30
clone size: many
J gene: TRBJ1-5
D gene: .
CDR3 protein: CAWSVRGGNQPQHF
CDR3 DNA: TGTGCCTGGAGTGTAAGAGGGGGGAATCAGCCCCAGCATTTT

V gene: TRBV9
clone size: .
J gene: TRBJ2-6
D gene: TRBD1
CDR3 protein: CASSAGTGPSSGANVLTF
CDR3 DNA: TGTGCCAGCAGCGCCGGGACAGGGCCCTCCTCTGGGGCCAACGTCCTGACTTTC

V gene: TRBV5-1
clone size: few
J gene: TRBJ1-1
D gene: TRBD1
CDR3 protein: CASSKTGTANTEAFF
CDR3 DNA: TGCGCCAGCAGCAAAACAGGGACAGCGAACACTGAAGCTTTCTTT